Listed below are T cell receptor beta chains from one sample, sequenced in a study of blood T cell repertoires in COVID-19. Measured with immunoSEQ multiplex PCR; TCRdb has only the in-frame clones, and not every one. Of around 180,000 clones detected, about 89% appear once; the ten largest clones hold approximately 2.7%. Source material: peripheral blood. These receptors came from a middle-aged man with active or convalescent COVID-19. The CDR3 runs from the conserved cysteine through the conserved F or W. The order of the fields is D gene, V gene, clone size, J gene, CDR3 protein, CDR3 DNA. A D gene is named only where the DNA matches it firmly. The listing skips clone size in some rows; elsewhere it reads once, few, many or a size class.

TRBD1	TRBV2	-	TRBJ1-5	CASRADRGDKQPQHF	TGTGCCAGCAGGGCGGACAGGGGAGACAAGCAGCCCCAGCATTTT
-	TRBV13	-	TRBJ2-1	CASSPPRGHNEQFF	TGTGCCAGCAGCCCCCCCAGGGGCCACAATGAGCAGTTCTTC
TRBD2	TRBV7-7	once	TRBJ2-3	CASSQIAGGPDTQYF	TGTGCTAGCAGCCAAATAGCGGGGGGACCAGATACGCAGTATTTT
TRBD1	TRBV27	-	TRBJ1-1	CASRRGLDFEAFF	TGTGCCAGCCGCAGGGGGCTGGACTTTGAAGCTTTCTTT
-	TRBV19	-	TRBJ1-6	CASSGTANSPLHF	TGTGCCAGTAGCGGGACTGCAAATTCACCCCTCCACTTT
-	TRBV10-2	-	TRBJ2-7	CASRDSSNTFYEQYF	TGCGCCAGCAGGGACTCAAGCAATACCTTCTACGAGCAGTACTTC
TRBD1	TRBV5-4	-	TRBJ2-7	CASSQGQGARVQYF	TGTGCCAGCAGCCAGGGACAGGGGGCGAGGGTGCAGTACTTC
TRBD2	TRBV9	-	TRBJ2-1	CASSVEELAGKNEQFF	TGTGCCAGCAGCGTAGAGGAACTAGCGGGGAAGAATGAGCAGTTCTTC
-	TRBV30	-	TRBJ1-3	CAWSVSSGNTIYF	TGTGCCTGGAGTGTTAGCTCTGGAAACACCATATATTTT
TRBD1	TRBV2	-	TRBJ1-5	CASRTGSPQPQHF	TGTGCCAGCAGGACAGGGTCCCCTCAGCCCCAGCATTTT
TRBD1	TRBV7-2	once	TRBJ2-5	CASSRRGQETQYF	TGTGCCAGCAGCCGCAGGGGGCAAGAGACCCAGTACTTC
-	TRBV6-5	-	TRBJ1-2	CASSLETGYGYTF	TGTGCCAGCAGCCTCGAAACGGGCTATGGCTACACCTTC
TRBD1	TRBV9	-	TRBJ1-4	CASSVGDRDEKLFF	TGTGCCAGCAGCGTCGGGGACAGGGACGAAAAACTGTTTTTT
-	TRBV5-1	-	TRBJ2-3	CASSQQLGTSTDTQYF	TGCGCCAGCAGCCAACAACTAGGGACTAGCACAGATACGCAGTATTTT
TRBD1	TRBV5-8	-	TRBJ1-1	CASSRTGRAEAFF	TGTGCCAGCAGCCGGACAGGGCGGGCTGAAGCTTTCTTT
-	TRBV5-1	-	TRBJ1-1	CASRLGPGNTEAFF	TGCGCCAGCAGGCTGGGGCCCGGGAACACTGAAGCTTTCTTT
TRBD2	TRBV3-1/TRBV3-2	-	TRBJ2-1	CASSPYGTSSYNEQFF	TGTGCCAGCAGCCCCTACGGGACTAGCTCCTACAATGAGCAGTTCTTC
TRBD2	TRBV5-4	few	TRBJ2-5	CASSGALAGEGETQYF	TGTGCCAGCAGCGGCGCACTAGCGGGGGAGGGAGAGACCCAGTACTTC
TRBD1	TRBV7-9	-	TRBJ1-1	CASSLVRTGRNTEAFF	TGTGCCAGCAGCTTAGTTCGGACAGGGAGGAACACTGAAGCTTTTTTT
TRBD2	TRBV27	-	TRBJ2-7	CASSLSSLAGGFPYEQYF	TGTGCCAGCAGTTTATCGTCGCTAGCGGGGGGTTTTCCCTACGAGCAGTACTTC
-	TRBV28	-	TRBJ2-7	CASSQPTTGSGEQYF	TGTGCCAGCAGCCAACCCACAACAGGGTCCGGCGAGCAGTACTTC
-	TRBV27	-	TRBJ1-4	CASSTTVATNEKLFF	TGTGCCAGCAGTACGACAGTAGCAACTAATGAAAAACTGTTTTTT
-	TRBV7-7	-	TRBJ2-3	CASSRGGALTDTQYF	TGTGCTAGCAGCCGGGGCGGGGCCCTCACAGATACGCAGTATTTT
TRBD2	TRBV27	-	TRBJ2-5	CASSRRLAQETQYF	TGTGCCAGCAGCCGAAGACTAGCCCAAGAGACCCAGTACTTC
TRBD1	TRBV11-2	-	TRBJ2-6	CASTSYRGPGANVLTF	TGTGCCAGCACGAGTTACAGGGGGCCTGGGGCCAACGTCCTGACTTTC
TRBD1	TRBV19	-	TRBJ1-3	CASSIVRGDSSGNTIYF	TGTGCCAGTAGTATAGTTCGCGGGGACAGCTCTGGAAACACCATATATTTT
-	TRBV28	once	TRBJ2-2	CASSSVTNTGELFF	TGTGCCAGCAGTTCAGTTACGAACACCGGGGAGCTGTTTTTT
TRBD2	TRBV5-1	once	TRBJ2-2	CASSLGLAGATNTGELFF	TGCGCCAGCAGCTTGGGACTAGCGGGGGCTACGAACACCGGGGAGCTGTTTTTT
TRBD1	TRBV2	-	TRBJ1-2	CASSGDGTGRGYTF	TGTGCCAGCAGTGGGGATGGGACAGGGCGAGGCTACACCTTC
TRBD1	TRBV19	-	TRBJ2-7	CASSIGDRGYEQYF	TGTGCCAGTAGTATAGGGGACAGGGGCTACGAGCAGTACTTC
-	TRBV6-2/TRBV6-3	-	TRBJ1-6	CASSYSRGNNSPLHF	TGTGCCAGCAGTTACTCGAGGGGGAATAATTCACCCCTCCACTTT
-	TRBV19	-	TRBJ2-1	CASSIQGGHEQFF	TGTGCCAGTAGTATCCAGGGGGGTCATGAGCAGTTCTTC
-	TRBV2	-	TRBJ2-7	CASSDPTTDRSYEQYF	TGTGCCAGCAGTGACCCCACGACAGACCGCTCCTACGAGCAGTACTTC
TRBD2	TRBV5-4	-	TRBJ2-1	CASSLVIAGGHEQFF	TGTGCCAGCAGCTTGGTTATAGCGGGGGGGCATGAGCAGTTCTTC
-	TRBV7-9	once	TRBJ1-2	CASSLQGNYGYTF	TGTGCCAGCAGCTTACAGGGAAACTATGGCTACACCTTC
-	TRBV3-1/TRBV3-2	-	TRBJ2-5	CASRGGSGETQYF	TGTGCCAGCAGGGGGGGTTCCGGGGAGACCCAGTACTTC
TRBD1	TRBV3-1/TRBV3-2	few	TRBJ1-5	CASSQTGGRQPQHF	TGTGCCAGCAGCCAAACAGGGGGGCGTCAGCCCCAGCATTTT
TRBD2	TRBV9	-	TRBJ2-2	CASSSWTSGKGELFF	TGTGCCAGCAGCTCTTGGACTAGCGGGAAGGGGGAGCTGTTTTTT
TRBD1	TRBV6-6	-	TRBJ2-7	CASSYSTGWPYEQYF	TGTGCCAGCAGTTACTCGACAGGGTGGCCCTACGAGCAGTACTTC
-	TRBV19	-	TRBJ2-7	CASRKYPPAGFYEQYF	TGTGCCAGTAGGAAGTACCCCCCGGCAGGGTTCTACGAGCAGTACTTC
-	TRBV5-1	-	TRBJ2-5	CASSPALGGGETQYF	TGCGCCAGCAGCCCGGCCCTTGGGGGAGGAGAGACCCAGTACTTC
-	TRBV11-2	-	TRBJ1-6	CASSMAPGSPLHF	TGTGCCAGCAGCATGGCTCCGGGGTCACCCCTCCACTTT
TRBD1	TRBV4-1	-	TRBJ2-7	CASSHPVRDREPEQYF	TGCGCCAGCAGCCATCCCGTCCGGGACAGGGAACCCGAGCAGTACTTC
TRBD1	TRBV19	-	TRBJ2-5	CASSGQVQETQYF	TGTGCCAGTAGTGGACAGGTCCAAGAGACCCAGTACTTC
-	TRBV11-2	-	TRBJ1-4	CASSFRAGPNEKLFF	TGTGCCAGCAGCTTCCGGGCAGGGCCTAATGAAAAACTGTTTTTT
TRBD1	TRBV7-6	few	TRBJ1-5	CASSLTGGKPQHF	TGTGCCAGCAGCCTGACAGGGGGCAAGCCCCAGCATTTT
-	TRBV5-6	once	TRBJ2-3	CASSLFRSSGTVIDTQYF	TGTGCCAGCAGCTTGTTTAGGAGTAGCGGGACAGTTATAGATACGCAGTATTTT
-	TRBV5-4	-	TRBJ2-3	CASSLALAPFIGTDTQYF	TGTGCCAGCAGCTTGGCCCTAGCACCATTTATTGGCACAGATACGCAGTATTTT
-	TRBV6-2/TRBV6-3	once	TRBJ1-1	CASSYGWGLNTEAFF	TGTGCCAGCAGTTACGGATGGGGGCTGAACACTGAAGCTTTCTTT
TRBD2	TRBV6-2/TRBV6-3	-	TRBJ2-3	CASSPQRLARNTDTQYF	TGTGCCAGCAGCCCCCAAAGACTAGCCCGCAACACAGATACGCAGTATTTT
TRBD2	TRBV3-1/TRBV3-2	-	TRBJ2-7	CASSHPTSGSYEQYF	TGTGCCAGCAGCCACCCGACTAGCGGGTCCTACGAGCAGTACTTC
TRBD1	TRBV6-6	-	TRBJ2-3	CASREQGLADTQYF	TGTGCCAGCAGAGAACAGGGGTTAGCAGATACGCAGTATTTT
-	TRBV9	-	TRBJ2-7	CASSVEAGEQYF	TGTGCCAGCAGCGTAGAAGCTGGCGAGCAGTACTTC
TRBD1	TRBV5-1	-	TRBJ1-1	CASSSGQGSAEAFF	TGCGCCAGCAGCTCGGGACAGGGGAGTGCTGAAGCTTTCTTT
-	TRBV28	-	TRBJ1-5	CASRRPRGGDQPQHF	TGTGCCAGCAGGCGGCCCCGGGGAGGGGATCAGCCCCAGCATTTT
TRBD2	TRBV4-1	-	TRBJ2-1	CASSQDPSGEQFF	TGCGCCAGCAGCCAAGACCCTAGCGGCGAGCAGTTCTTC
-	TRBV6-5	-	TRBJ2-1	CASSPPGDEQFF	TGTGCCAGCAGCCCGCCGGGGGATGAGCAGTTCTTC
TRBD1	TRBV19	-	TRBJ1-4	CASSISGTGRDEKLFF	TGTGCCAGTAGTATCAGTGGGACAGGGAGGGACGAAAAACTGTTTTTT
TRBD1	TRBV10-3	-	TRBJ2-1	CAISESSGTGNEQFF	TGTGCCATCAGTGAGTCTTCTGGGACAGGGAATGAGCAGTTCTTC
-	TRBV7-8	-	TRBJ1-2	CASSLRGGMDYGYTF	TGTGCCAGCAGCTTAAGGGGGGGCATGGACTATGGCTACACCTTC